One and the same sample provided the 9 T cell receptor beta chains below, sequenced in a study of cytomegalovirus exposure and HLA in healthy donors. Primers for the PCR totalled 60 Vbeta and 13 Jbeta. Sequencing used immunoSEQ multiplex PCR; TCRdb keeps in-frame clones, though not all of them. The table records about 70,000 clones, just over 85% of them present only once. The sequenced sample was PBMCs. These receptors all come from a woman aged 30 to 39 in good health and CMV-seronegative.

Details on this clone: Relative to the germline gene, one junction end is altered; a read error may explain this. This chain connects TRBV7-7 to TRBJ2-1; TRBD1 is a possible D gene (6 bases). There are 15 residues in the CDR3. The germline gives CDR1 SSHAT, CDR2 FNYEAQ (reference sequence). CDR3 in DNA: TGTGCTAGCAGCCACTCCGGGACAACCAACAATGAGCAGTTCTTC. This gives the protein CASSHSGTTNNEQFF.

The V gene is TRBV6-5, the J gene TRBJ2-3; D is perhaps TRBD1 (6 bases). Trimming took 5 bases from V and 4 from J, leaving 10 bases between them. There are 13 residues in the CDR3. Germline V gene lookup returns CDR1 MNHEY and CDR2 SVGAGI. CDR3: CASSLQGPDTQYF. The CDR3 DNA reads TGTGCCAGCAGTCTACAGGGCCCAGATACGCAGTATTTT.

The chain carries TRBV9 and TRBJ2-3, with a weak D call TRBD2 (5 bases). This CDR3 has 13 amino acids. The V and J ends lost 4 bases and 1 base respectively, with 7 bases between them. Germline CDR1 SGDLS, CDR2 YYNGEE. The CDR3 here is CASSIGGTDTQYF. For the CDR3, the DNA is TGTGCCAGCAGCATCGGGGGCACAGATACGCAGTATTTT.

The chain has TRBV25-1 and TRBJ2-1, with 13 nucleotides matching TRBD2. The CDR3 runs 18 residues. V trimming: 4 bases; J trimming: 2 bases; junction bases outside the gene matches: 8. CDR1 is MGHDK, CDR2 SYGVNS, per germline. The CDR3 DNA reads TGTGCCAGCAGTGCTTCGGCGGGACTAGCGGGAACCTACAATGAGCAGTTCTTC. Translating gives CASSASAGLAGTYNEQFF.

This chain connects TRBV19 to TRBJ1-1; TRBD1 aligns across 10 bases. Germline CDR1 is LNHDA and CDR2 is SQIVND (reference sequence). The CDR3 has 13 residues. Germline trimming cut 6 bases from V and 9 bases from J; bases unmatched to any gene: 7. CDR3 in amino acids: CASSLPGQGKAFF. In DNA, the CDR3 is TGTGCCAGTAGCTTACCGGGACAGGGGAAAGCTTTCTTT.

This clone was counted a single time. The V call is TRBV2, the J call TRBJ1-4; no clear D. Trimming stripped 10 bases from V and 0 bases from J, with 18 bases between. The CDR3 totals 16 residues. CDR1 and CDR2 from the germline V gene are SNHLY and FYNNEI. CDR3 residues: CATQRGKLATNEKLFF. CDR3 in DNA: TGTGCCACCCAACGCGGTAAATTAGCAACTAATGAAAAACTGTTTTTT.

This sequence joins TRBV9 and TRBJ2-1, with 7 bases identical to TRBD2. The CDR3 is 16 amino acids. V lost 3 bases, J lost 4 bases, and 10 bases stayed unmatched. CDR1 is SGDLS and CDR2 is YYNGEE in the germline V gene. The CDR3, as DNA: TGTGCCAGCAGCGGGATAATAGCTAGCGGATACAATGAGCAGTTCTTC. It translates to CASSGIIASGYNEQFF.

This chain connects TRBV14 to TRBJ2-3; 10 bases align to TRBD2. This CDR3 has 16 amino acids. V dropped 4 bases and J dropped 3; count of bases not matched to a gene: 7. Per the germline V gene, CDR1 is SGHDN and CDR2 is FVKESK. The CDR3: CASSPGTSEMTDTQYF. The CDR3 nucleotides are TGTGCCAGCAGCCCCGGGACTAGCGAAATGACAGATACGCAGTATTTT.

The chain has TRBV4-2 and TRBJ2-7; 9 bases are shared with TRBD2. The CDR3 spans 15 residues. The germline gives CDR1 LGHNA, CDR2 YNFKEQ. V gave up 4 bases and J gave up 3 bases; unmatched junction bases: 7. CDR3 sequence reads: CASSLETSGLYEQYF. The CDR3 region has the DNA TGTGCCAGCAGCCTCGAGACTAGCGGACTCTACGAGCAGTACTTC.